The 31 T cell receptor beta chains in this list originate from one sample, sequenced in a study of T cells after yellow fever vaccination. MiXCR, run by TCRdb on the 5' RACE reads, gives a single entry per CDR3 protein. The data contain hundreds of thousands of distinct CDR3 sequences, 3.6% of them singletons. Here the sequenced sample was PBMCs, taken on the day of the yellow fever booster vaccination. These receptors were collected from a man between 18 and 29 years old who received the YFV17D yellow fever vaccine.

This clonotype was seen a handful of times. The chain is built from TRBV29-1 and TRBJ2-3, with D unclear. The CDR3 sequence is 12 residues long. Trimming took 0 bases from V and 6 from J, leaving 7 bases between them. Per the germline V gene, CDR1 is SQVTM and CDR2 is ANQGSEA. CDR3 in amino acids: CSVEEMRDTQYF. Written as DNA, the CDR3 is TGCAGCGTTGAAGAGATGCGTGATACGCAGTATTTT.

This clonotype was observed at least ten times. J is TRBJ2-2 and V is TRBV6-2 or TRBV6-3; D is unclear. Germline values: CDR1 MNHEY, CDR2 SVGEGT. Trimming removed 4 bases from V and 7 bases from J, with 10 bases in between. CDR3 length equals 13 residues. CDR3 loop: CASSSLFGGELFF. In DNA form, the CDR3 reads TGTGCCAGCAGTTCCCTCTTCGGCGGGGAGCTGTTTTTT.

This clonotype appeared a few times. The chain links TRBV6-6 to TRBJ2-2; no definite D call. The CDR3 has 14 amino acids. Germline CDR1 reads MNHNY; CDR2 reads SVGAGI (reference sequence). V lost 2 bases and J lost 2, with 6 bases in between. CDR3 nucleotides: TGTGCCAGCAGTTACAACACTAACACCGGGGAGCTGTTTTTT. Its translation: CASSYNTNTGELFF.

This clonotype has only a few counts. The chain carries TRBV6-5 and TRBJ2-1; TRBD1 matches 7 bases. CDR1 is MNHEY and CDR2 is SVGAGI in the germline V gene. V gave up 2 bases and J gave up 4 bases; unmatched junction bases: 8. CDR3 length: 16 amino acids. CDR3 DNA sequence: TGTGCCAGCAGTTACACAGGGGCCCCTCAATACAATGAGCAGTTCTTC. Encoded protein: CASSYTGAPQYNEQFF.

This clonotype has ten or more counts. The CDR3 region has the DNA TGTGCCAGCAGCCCATACAGGGGAATCGGGTCTGGGGCCAACGTCCTGACTTTC. Translating gives CASSPYRGIGSGANVLTF. The chain has TRBV7-2 and TRBJ2-6, with 7 bases identical to TRBD1. CDR1 is SGHTA, CDR2 FQGNSA, per germline. V was clipped by 5 bases and J by 1 base; unmatched bases: 11. The CDR3 extends over 18 amino acids.

The chain is built from TRBV6-2 or TRBV6-3 and TRBJ2-1; D possibly corresponds to TRBD1 (6 bases). V dropped 5 bases and J dropped 8 bases, with 22 bases sitting between them. The CDR3 spans 16 residues. CDR1 is MNHEY and CDR2 is SVGEGT in the germline V gene. The CDR3: CASSRSRGPGMDEQFF. The CDR3 DNA is TGTGCCAGCAGTCGGTCCAGGGGCCCCGGTATGGATGAGCAGTTCTTC.

The chain joins TRBV20-1 to TRBJ1-2; D gene unclear. The V gene's germline CDR1 is DFQATT and CDR2 SNEGSKA (reference sequence). V dropped 2 bases and J dropped 8 bases, with 21 bases sitting between them. The CDR3 has 15 amino acids. This CDR3 reads CSARPLEDIYGGYTF. The DNA of the CDR3 is TGCAGTGCTAGACCACTCGAAGATATTTATGGCGGCTACACCTTC.

The table lists this clonotype with a few counts. This chain uses TRBV5-1 with TRBJ1-1; D gene ambiguous. Deletions cut 4 bases from V and 0 bases from J, with 10 bases between. This CDR3 region has 14 residues. The germline V gene encodes CDR1 SGHRS and CDR2 YFSETQ. The chain's CDR3 is CASSERVMNTEAFF. CDR3 bases: TGCGCCAGCAGCGAGAGGGTAATGAACACTGAAGCTTTCTTT.

The chain employs TRBV5-1 and TRBJ1-1; a weak D match, TRBD1 (5 bases). V lost 4 bases, J lost 1 base, and 11 bases lay in between. The length of the CDR3 is 14 residues. Looked up from germline, CDR1 is SGHRS and CDR2 is YFSETQ. The CDR3 DNA sequence: TGCGCCAGCAGCGACGGGGACTGGAACACTGAAGCTTTCTTT. This gives the protein CASSDGDWNTEAFF. Using reference TRBV5-1 and TRBJ1-1 for the parts outside the CDR3, the full variable domain is KAGVTQTPRYLIKTRGQQVTLSCSPISGHRSVSWYQQTPGQGLQFLFEYFSETQRNKGNFPGRFSGRQFSNSRSEMNVSTLELGDSALYLCASSDGDWNTEAFFGQGTRLTVV.

This clonotype has just a few counts. CDR3 bases: TGTGCCAGCAGCCCTGGACAGGGGGGATTTAATTCACCCCTCCACTTT. This translates into CASSPGQGGFNSPLHF. The V call is TRBV6-5, the J call TRBJ1-6; 10 bases are a match to TRBD1. The CDR3 is 16 amino acids. J gave up 6 bases and V 6 bases, and 8 bases lay outside the gene matches. The germline V gene encodes CDR1 MNHEY and CDR2 SVGAGI.

This clonotype was seen a handful of times. This chain's CDR3 is CASSSSGGAKTQYF. In DNA, the CDR3 is TGTGCCAGCAGTTCAAGCGGGGGGGCGAAGACCCAGTACTTC. The rearrangement joins TRBV12-3 or TRBV12-4 to TRBJ2-5, with 10 nucleotides matching TRBD2. The junction had 5 bases not matched to a gene; V was cut back by 4 bases and J by 6 bases. CDR3 length: 14 residues.

The V gene is TRBV6-5, the J gene TRBJ2-7; TRBD1 aligns across 12 bases. V was pared by 6 bases and J by 6 bases, with 6 bases of the junction left unmatched. Germline assignment: CDR1 MNHEY and CDR2 SVGAGI. The CDR3 covers 14 residues. The chain's CDR3 is CASRQGQGAVEQYF. CDR3 bases: TGTGCCAGCAGGCAGGGACAGGGGGCAGTCGAGCAGTACTTC.

The CDR3 region has the DNA TGTGCCAGCTCACCAATGGGGACAGGAAGGGTCGATGGCTACACCTTC. Translated, it gives CASSPMGTGRVDGYTF. This chain connects TRBV18 to TRBJ1-2, with 8 bases fitting TRBD1. CDR3 length: 16 amino acids. Germline CDR1 reads KGHSH; CDR2 reads LQKENI. The V segment lost 2 bases and the J segment 6 bases; nucleotides outside the gene matches: 11.

This clonotype has only a few counts. This chain links TRBV7-2 with TRBJ1-5; D is undetermined. CDR1 and CDR2 (germline): SGHTA, FQGNSA. The CDR3 length is 14 residues. The V and J ends lost 5 bases and 3 bases respectively, with 11 bases between them. Here the CDR3 reads CASSPQISNQPQHF. CDR3 nucleotides: TGTGCCAGCAGCCCACAGATCTCCAATCAGCCCCAGCATTTT.

This clonotype has ten or more counts. This chain joins TRBV7-9 and TRBJ1-1; 7 positions agree with TRBD1. Germline trimming cut 5 bases from V and 4 bases from J; bases unmatched to any gene: 4. This CDR3 comprises 13 residues. The V gene's germline CDR1 is SEHNR and CDR2 FQNEAQ (reference sequence). CDR3 region: CASSRQGSTEAFF. DNA of the CDR3: TGTGCCAGCAGCCGACAGGGTTCCACTGAAGCTTTCTTT.

This clonotype was observed at least ten times. The chain employs TRBV7-2 and TRBJ2-1; D gene unclear. The CDR3 consists of 13 residues. The ends were cut back, 4 bases at V and 8 bases at J, with 12 bases in the middle. Per the germline V gene, CDR1 is SGHTA and CDR2 is FQGNSA. CDR3 in amino acids: CASSSHRGDEQFF. The CDR3 DNA reads TGTGCCAGCAGCTCGCACCGTGGGGATGAGCAGTTCTTC.

This clonotype was counted at least ten times. This chain joins TRBV7-2 and TRBJ2-7, with D possibly matching TRBD2 (5 bases). Germline V gene sequence: CDR1 SGHTA, CDR2 FQGNSA. The CDR3 contains 14 residues. Trimming removed 5 bases from V and 0 bases from J, with 11 bases in between. As DNA, the CDR3 is TGTGCCAGCAGCGAAGTTCGGGGCTCCTACGAGCAGTACTTC. Translated: CASSEVRGSYEQYF.

This clonotype was picked up many times. The chain is built from TRBV29-1 and TRBJ1-1; no reliable D call. With 6 bases removed from V and 0 bases from J, the gap between germline ends came to 8 bases. From germline, CDR1 is SQVTM and CDR2 ANQGSEA. This CDR3 is built from 12 residues. Here the CDR3 reads CSVVRMNTEAFF. The CDR3 DNA is TGCAGCGTCGTCAGAATGAACACTGAAGCTTTCTTT.

V and J are TRBV10-2 and TRBJ2-7; 7 bases are shared with TRBD1. The junction had 11 bases not matched to a gene; V was cut back by 3 bases and J by 0 bases. Per germline, CDR1 WSHSY and CDR2 SAAADI. CDR3 length equals 17 residues. CDR3 protein: CASSDSGTEVFSYEQYF. In DNA, the CDR3 is TGCGCCAGCAGTGATTCCGGGACAGAGGTTTTCTCCTACGAGCAGTACTTC.

In its sample, this clonotype was seen many times. This rearrangement joins TRBV2 to TRBJ1-5; unclear D gene. With 1 base removed from V and 0 bases from J, the gap between germline ends came to 13 bases. The CDR3 has 17 amino acids. The V gene's germline CDR1 is SNHLY and CDR2 FYNNEI. In DNA form, the CDR3 reads TGTGCCAGCAGTGAAGTTTCCGGTGACCTTAGCAATCAGCCCCAGCATTTT. Amino acid sequence: CASSEVSGDLSNQPQHF.

In its sample, this clonotype was seen many times. The chain employs TRBV4-3 and TRBJ2-3; TRBD2 aligns across 8 bases. The CDR3 totals 15 residues. With V trimmed by 4 bases and J by 9 bases, 12 bases remained unmatched. The germline CDR1 and CDR2 sequences are LGHNA and YSLEER. CDR3 nucleotide sequence: TGCGCCAGCAGCCCGCTAGCGGGCCGCCCCCAAACGCAGTATTTT. This encodes CASSPLAGRPQTQYF.

Ten or more counts support this clonotype. The chain carries TRBV29-1 and TRBJ1-1, with D tentatively TRBD1 (6 bases). The CDR3 is 13 residues long. Germline assignment: CDR1 SQVTM and CDR2 ANQGSEA. Trimming pared 6 bases from V and 7 bases from J, leaving 18 bases between. CDR3 nucleotide sequence: TGCAGCGTGCGGACCTCGACAGGCCATGAAGCTTTCTTT. Its protein is CSVRTSTGHEAFF.

This clonotype appeared many times. The rearrangement links TRBV4-2 to TRBJ2-1, with D uncertain. This CDR3 has 12 residues. V was pared by 3 bases and J by 15 bases, with 15 bases between. The germline gives CDR1 LGHNA, CDR2 YNFKEQ. DNA for the CDR3: TGTGCCAGCAGCCATCCCGTGGCAGAAAGGTTCTTC. This encodes CASSHPVAERFF.

The chain combines TRBV29-1 with TRBJ2-2; TRBD1 is a possible D gene (5 bases). The CDR3 contains 13 residues. Germline V CDR1 and CDR2: SQVTM, ANQGSEA. Trimming took off 5 bases at V and 5 bases at J, with 12 bases between the two ends. The CDR3 protein is CSVQGALTGELFF. CDR3 nucleotides: TGCAGCGTTCAAGGGGCTTTGACCGGGGAGCTGTTTTTT.

There are many counts of this clonotype. The rearrangement links TRBV6-2 or TRBV6-3 to TRBJ2-2; possibly TRBD2 for D (6 bases). This CDR3 contains 14 residues. CDR1 MNHEY and CDR2 SVGEGT come from the germline V gene. V dropped 2 bases and J dropped 10 bases, with 14 bases sitting between them. The CDR3 DNA sequence: TGTGCCAGCAGTTACCGACTGGAGGGTACGGAGCTGTTTTTT. It translates to CASSYRLEGTELFF.

This clonotype has at least ten counts. The rearrangement links TRBV7-3 to TRBJ1-1, with a weak D call TRBD1 (5 bases). This CDR3 spans 14 amino acids. V lost 0 bases to trimming and J lost 7 bases, with 12 bases between them. From germline, CDR1 is SGHTA and CDR2 FQGTGA. The CDR3 bases are TGTGCCAGCAGCTTAACGGCAGGGTTGAGTGAAGCTTTCTTT. It codes for CASSLTAGLSEAFF.

This clonotype was observed many times. This chain uses TRBV5-1 with TRBJ2-3; no definite D call. The CDR3 is made up of 14 amino acids. The V end was cut by 4 bases, the J end by 2 bases, with 11 bases between. The V gene's germline CDR1 is SGHRS and CDR2 YFSETQ. CDR3 nucleotide sequence: TGCGCCAGCAGCAGGCTTGGGTTCACAGATACGCAGTATTTT. Amino acid sequence: CASSRLGFTDTQYF.

The chain has TRBV20-1 and TRBJ2-1; D unresolved. V was trimmed by 5 bases and J by 7 bases, leaving 12 bases between them. Germline CDR1 reads DFQATT; CDR2 reads SNEGSKA (reference sequence). The CDR3 contains 12 residues. This CDR3 reads CSAPRSDNEQFF. The CDR3 nucleotides are TGCAGTGCTCCTAGGTCGGATAATGAGCAGTTCTTC.

The rearrangement uses TRBV6-2 or TRBV6-3 and TRBJ2-5; D not certain. V lost 6 bases, J lost 0 bases, and 11 bases lay in between. The CDR3 runs to 14 residues. Per the germline V gene, CDR1 is MNHEY and CDR2 is SVGEGT. The CDR3 sequence is CASRGIRDQETQYF. In nucleotides, the CDR3 is TGTGCCAGCAGAGGTATCCGGGACCAAGAGACCCAGTACTTC.

At least ten counts were recorded for this clonotype. The V and J genes are TRBV4-3 and TRBJ2-3; TRBD1 might be the D (9 bases). Trimming stripped 4 bases from V and 5 bases from J, with 25 bases between. Germline V CDR1 and CDR2: LGHNA, YSLEER. CDR3 length equals 18 residues. In nucleotides, the CDR3 is TGCGCCAGCAGCCCAACCCGGGGGGGAACAGGGGGCATAGATACGCAGTATTTT. It is translated as CASSPTRGGTGGIDTQYF.

A few counts support this clonotype. J is TRBJ2-3 and V is TRBV7-2; maybe TRBD1 (6 bases). Trimming shortened V by 5 bases and J by 7 bases, and 13 bases separated the two germline ends. The CDR3 consists of 13 residues. CDR1 and CDR2 (germline): SGHTA, FQGNSA. The CDR3 DNA sequence: TGTGCCAGCAGCCAGGGGCGTGGTCATACGCAGTATTTT. Translating gives CASSQGRGHTQYF.